Detailed here is one T cell receptor (beta chain). The record originates from a study of shared clonotypes between healthy human individuals. The length of the CDR3 is 11 residues. CDR1 is MNHNS, CDR2 SASEGT, per germline. Trimming left V 10 bases short and J 4 bases short, with 10 bases between. Data came from immunoSEQ multiplex PCR; TCRdb stores just in-frame clones and leaves some out. The sample holds roughly 2.5 million clones; over 85% are singletons and the top ten take 0.13% to 0.15%. V is TRBV6-1 and J is TRBJ1-1; no clear D. The TCR sequence derives from a young man in good health. What was sequenced was naive CD4+ T cells sorted from blood. Subset specified: CD45RA+ positively selected. This CDR3 reads CATRLGTEAFF. CDR3 nucleotide sequence: TGTGCCACCAGGTTGGGCACTGAAGCTTTCTTT.